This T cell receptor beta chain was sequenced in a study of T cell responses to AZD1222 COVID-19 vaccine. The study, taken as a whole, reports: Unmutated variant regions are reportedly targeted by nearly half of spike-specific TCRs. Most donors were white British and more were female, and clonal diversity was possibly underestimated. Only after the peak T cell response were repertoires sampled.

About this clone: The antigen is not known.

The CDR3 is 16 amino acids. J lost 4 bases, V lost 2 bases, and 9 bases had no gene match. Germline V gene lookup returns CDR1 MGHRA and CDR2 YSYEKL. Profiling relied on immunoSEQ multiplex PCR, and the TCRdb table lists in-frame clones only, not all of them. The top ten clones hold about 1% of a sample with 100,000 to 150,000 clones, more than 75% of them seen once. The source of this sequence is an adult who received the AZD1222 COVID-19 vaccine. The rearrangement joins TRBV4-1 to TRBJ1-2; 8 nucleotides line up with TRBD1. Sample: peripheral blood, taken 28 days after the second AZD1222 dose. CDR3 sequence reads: CASSQLPGQGTYGYTF. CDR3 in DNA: TGCGCCAGCAGCCAACTGCCAGGACAGGGTACCTATGGCTACACCTTC.